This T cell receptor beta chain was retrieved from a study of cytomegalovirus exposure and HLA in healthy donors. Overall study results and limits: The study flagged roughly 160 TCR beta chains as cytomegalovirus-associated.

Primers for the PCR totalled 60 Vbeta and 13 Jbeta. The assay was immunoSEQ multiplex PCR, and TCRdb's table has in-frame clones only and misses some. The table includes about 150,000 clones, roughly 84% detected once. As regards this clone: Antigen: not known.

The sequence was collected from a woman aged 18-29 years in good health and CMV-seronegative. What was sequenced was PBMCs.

The CDR3 is CASSPSRGGPAQYF. The CDR3 coding sequence is TGTGCCAGCAGCCCGTCTCGGGGGGGTCCTGCGCAGTATTTT. The chain couples TRBV11-3 to TRBJ2-3, with TRBD2 identical over 8 bases. Per germline, CDR1 SGHNT and CDR2 YENEEA. With V trimmed by 5 bases and J by 10 bases, 11 bases remained unmatched. The length of the CDR3 is 14 residues.